This T cell receptor (beta chain) was captured by sequencing in a study of T cells in Graves' hyperthyroidism and ophthalmopathy. Study observations and caveats: Most expanded thyroid clonotypes above 0.001 recurred in blood.

RNA transcripts were the template for amplifying TCR beta CDR3 regions. The HTBI primer set drove a first-round RT-PCR of the TCR CDR3. TCRdb redid the calling of the multiplex PCR reads with MiXCR, one entry per CDR3 protein. The table lists roughly 380,000 distinct CDR3 sequences, roughly 15% of them singletons. This clonotype was seen ten or more times. Its antigen is unidentified. After removal of 5 bases from V and 4 bases from J, the junction contained 11 bases not matched to a gene. The CDR3 has 17 amino acids. The source of this sequence is a woman younger than 35 with Graves' hyperthyroidism. Sequencing was performed on blood. The gene calls are TRBV12-3 or TRBV12-4 and TRBJ2-3, with 11 bases aligning to TRBD1. CDR3 loop: CASSLLDRGRAADTQYF. In DNA form, the CDR3 reads TGTGCCAGCAGTCTACTGGACAGGGGGCGCGCAGCAGATACGCAGTATTTT.